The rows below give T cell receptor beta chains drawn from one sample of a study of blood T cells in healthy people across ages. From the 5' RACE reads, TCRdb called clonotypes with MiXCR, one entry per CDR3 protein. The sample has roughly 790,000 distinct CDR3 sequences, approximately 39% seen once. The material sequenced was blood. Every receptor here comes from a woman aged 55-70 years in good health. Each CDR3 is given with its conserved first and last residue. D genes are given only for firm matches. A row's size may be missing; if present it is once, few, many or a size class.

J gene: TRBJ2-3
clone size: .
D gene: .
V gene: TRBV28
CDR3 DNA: TGTGCCAGCAGCCACACCGGTTGCCAATTCGTACTCTGCACAGATCCGCAGTATTTT
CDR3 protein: CASSHTGCQFVLCTDPQYF

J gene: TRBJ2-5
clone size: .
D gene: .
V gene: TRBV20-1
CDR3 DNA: TGCAGTGCTAGTGCTTACAATGAGCAGTACTTC
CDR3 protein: CSASAYNEQYF

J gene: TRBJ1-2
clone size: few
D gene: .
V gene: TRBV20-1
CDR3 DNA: TGCAGTGCTAGAGAATGGGAGTATGGCTACACCTTC
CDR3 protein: CSAREWEYGYTF

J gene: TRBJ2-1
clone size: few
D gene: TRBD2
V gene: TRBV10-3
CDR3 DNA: TGTGCCATCAGGGGAGTGGGGACTAGCGGTTTCAATGAGCAGTTCTTC
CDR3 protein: CAIRGVGTSGFNEQFF

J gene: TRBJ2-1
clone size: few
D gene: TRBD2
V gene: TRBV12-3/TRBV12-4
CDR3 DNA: TGTGCCAGCAGCTCTCCGGGACTAGTCTACAATGAGCAGTTCTTC
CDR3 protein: CASSSPGLVYNEQFF

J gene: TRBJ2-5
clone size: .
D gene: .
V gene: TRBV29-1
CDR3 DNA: TGCAGCGTTGAACACCTCAGACAGGAGACCCAGTACTTC
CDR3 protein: CSVEHLRQETQYF

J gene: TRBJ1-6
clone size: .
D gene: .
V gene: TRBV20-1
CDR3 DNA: TGCAGTGCTAGAGGGGGGGCTAATAATTCACCCCTCCACTTT
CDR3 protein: CSARGGANNSPLHF

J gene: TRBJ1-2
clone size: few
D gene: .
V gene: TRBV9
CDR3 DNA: TGTGCCAGCAGTTTCACCTCAGGGTCGGACTATGGCTACACCTTC
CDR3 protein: CASSFTSGSDYGYTF

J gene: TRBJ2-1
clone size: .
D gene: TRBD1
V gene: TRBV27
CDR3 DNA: TGTGCCAGCAGTCCGTACCAGGGGGCTTACAATGAGCAGTTCTTC
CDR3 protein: CASSPYQGAYNEQFF

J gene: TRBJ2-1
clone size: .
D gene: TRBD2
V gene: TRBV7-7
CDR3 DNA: TGTGCCAGCAGCTTAGGACTAGCGGGGGGGGACAATGAGCAGTTCTTC
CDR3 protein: CASSLGLAGGDNEQFF

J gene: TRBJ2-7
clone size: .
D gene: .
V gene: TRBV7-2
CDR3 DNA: TGTGCCAGCAGCCCACAGGTGGGGGTCTACGAGCAGTACTTC
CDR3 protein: CASSPQVGVYEQYF

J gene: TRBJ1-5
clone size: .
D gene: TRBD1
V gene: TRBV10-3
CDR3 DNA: TGTGCCATCAGTGGGGGACAGGATCAGCCCCAGCATTTT
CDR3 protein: CAISGGQDQPQHF

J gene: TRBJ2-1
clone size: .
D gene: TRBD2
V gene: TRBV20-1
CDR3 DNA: TGCAGTGCTGGGACTAGCGAGAACTACAATGAGCAGTTCTTC
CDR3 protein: CSAGTSENYNEQFF

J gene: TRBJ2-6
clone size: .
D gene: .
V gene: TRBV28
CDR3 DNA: TGTGCCAGCAGGCCCGAGGGGAATGGGGCCAACGTCCTGACTTTC
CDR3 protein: CASRPEGNGANVLTF

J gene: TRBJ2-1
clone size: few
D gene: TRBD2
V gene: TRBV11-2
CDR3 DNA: TGTGCCAGCAGCTCTCCTAGCGGGGGCTCCTACAATGAGCAGTTCTTC
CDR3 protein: CASSSPSGGSYNEQFF

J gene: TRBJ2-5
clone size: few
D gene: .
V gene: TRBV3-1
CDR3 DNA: TGTGCCAGCAGCCCTTATCATGGACACCAAGAGACCCAGTACTTC
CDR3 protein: CASSPYHGHQETQYF

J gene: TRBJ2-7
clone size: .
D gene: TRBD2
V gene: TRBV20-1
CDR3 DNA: TGCAGTGCTAGAGGACTAGCGGGATACATCAACGAGCAGTACTTC
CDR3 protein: CSARGLAGYINEQYF

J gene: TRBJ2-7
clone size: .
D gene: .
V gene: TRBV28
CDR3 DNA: TGTGCCAGCAGCCACCAACCGAGCTCCTACGAGCAGTACTTC
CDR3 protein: CASSHQPSSYEQYF

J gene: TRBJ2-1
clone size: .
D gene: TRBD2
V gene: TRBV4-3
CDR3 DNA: TGCGCCAGCAGCCAAGCGGGAGGGTCCTACGATGAGCAGTTCTTC
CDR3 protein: CASSQAGGSYDEQFF

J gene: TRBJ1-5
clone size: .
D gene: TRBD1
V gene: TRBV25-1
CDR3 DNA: TGTGCCAGCGCCGGGACAGGGGGCTTTCAGCCCCAGCATTTT
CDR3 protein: CASAGTGGFQPQHF

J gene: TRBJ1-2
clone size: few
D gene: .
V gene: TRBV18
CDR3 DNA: TGTGCCAGCTCACCGGGAAATACTAACTATGGCTACACCTTC
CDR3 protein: CASSPGNTNYGYTF

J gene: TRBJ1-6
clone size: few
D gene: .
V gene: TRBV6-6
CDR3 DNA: TGTGCCAGCAGTTACGATGAGGGCCGTAATTCACCCCTCCACTTT
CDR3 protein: CASSYDEGRNSPLHF

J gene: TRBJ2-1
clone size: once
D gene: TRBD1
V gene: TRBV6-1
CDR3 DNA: TGTGCCAGAAGAACCGGGACAGGGAACTACAATGAGCAGTTCTTC
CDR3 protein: CARRTGTGNYNEQFF

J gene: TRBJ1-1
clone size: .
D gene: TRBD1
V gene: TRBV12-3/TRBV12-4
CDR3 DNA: TGTGCCAGCAGTTTGGCCGGGACAGGGGGACTTGAAGCTTTCTTT
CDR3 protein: CASSLAGTGGLEAFF

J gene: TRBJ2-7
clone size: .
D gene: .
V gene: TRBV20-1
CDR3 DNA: TGCAGTGCCGGAGGGAGCATTCCTTACGAGCAGTACTTC
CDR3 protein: CSAGGSIPYEQYF

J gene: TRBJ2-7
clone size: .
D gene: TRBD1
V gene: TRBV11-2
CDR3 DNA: TGTGCCAGCAGCACAACAGGGGGTATCTACGAGCAGTACTTC
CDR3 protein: CASSTTGGIYEQYF

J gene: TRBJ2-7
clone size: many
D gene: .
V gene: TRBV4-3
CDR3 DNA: TGCGCCAGCAGCCAAGAGCGGGACTCTTACTACGAGCAGTACTTC
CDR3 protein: CASSQERDSYYEQYF

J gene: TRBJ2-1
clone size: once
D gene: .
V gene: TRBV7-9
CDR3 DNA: TGTGCCAGCAGCTTCCAGACAGCCGGGGCGTTCAATGAGCAGTTCTTC
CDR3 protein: CASSFQTAGAFNEQFF

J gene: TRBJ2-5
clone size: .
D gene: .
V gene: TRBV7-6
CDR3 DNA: TGTGCCAGCAGCACCCTCCTGGAGACCCAGTACTTC
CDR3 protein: CASSTLLETQYF

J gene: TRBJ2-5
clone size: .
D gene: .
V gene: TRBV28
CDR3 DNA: TGTGCCAGCAGTTTCTTGGTGGGGTACCAAGAGACCCAGTACTTC
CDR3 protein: CASSFLVGYQETQYF

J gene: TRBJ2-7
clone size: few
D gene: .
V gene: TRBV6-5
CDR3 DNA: TGTGCCAGCAGACGGAACAGGGTAACAAACCACGAGCAGTACTTC
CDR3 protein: CASRRNRVTNHEQYF

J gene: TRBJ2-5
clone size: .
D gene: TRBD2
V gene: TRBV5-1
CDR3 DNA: TGCGCCAGCAGCGTGGGGGGGACGGAAGAGACCCAGTACTTC
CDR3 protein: CASSVGGTEETQYF

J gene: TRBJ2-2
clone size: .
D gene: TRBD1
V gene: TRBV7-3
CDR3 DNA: TGTGCCAGCAGCTTAATGACAGGGGGAAAGGCCGGGGAGCTGTTTTTT
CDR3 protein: CASSLMTGGKAGELFF

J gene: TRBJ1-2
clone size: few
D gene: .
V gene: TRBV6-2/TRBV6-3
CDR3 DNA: TGTGCCAGCAGCTCGACAGTCTATGGCTACACCTTC
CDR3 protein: CASSSTVYGYTF

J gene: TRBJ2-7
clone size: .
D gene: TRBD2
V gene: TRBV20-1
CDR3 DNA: TGCAGTGCCAAGGGACTAGACACTTTCTCCTACGAGCAGTACTTC
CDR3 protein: CSAKGLDTFSYEQYF

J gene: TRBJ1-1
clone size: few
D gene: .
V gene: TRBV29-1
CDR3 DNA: TGCAGCGTTTCGGGCAGGGGAGGTTCGCAGGTGAACACTGAAGCTTTCTTT
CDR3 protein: CSVSGRGGSQVNTEAFF

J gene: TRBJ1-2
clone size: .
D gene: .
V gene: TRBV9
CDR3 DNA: TGTGCCAGCAGCGTAGGACAGTTTAACTATGGCTACACCTTC
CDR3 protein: CASSVGQFNYGYTF

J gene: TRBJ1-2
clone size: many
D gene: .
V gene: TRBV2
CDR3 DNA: TGTGCCAGCAGTGACCAGAGCCCGGAGGTCTATGGCTACACCTTC
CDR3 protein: CASSDQSPEVYGYTF

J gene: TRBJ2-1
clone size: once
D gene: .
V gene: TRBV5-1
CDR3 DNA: TGCGCCAGCAGCTTGGCCCGGACAGCAGACAATGAGCAGTTCTTC
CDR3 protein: CASSLARTADNEQFF

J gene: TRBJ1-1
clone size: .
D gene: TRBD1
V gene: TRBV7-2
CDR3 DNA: TGTGCCAGCAGACGACAGGGGACTGAAGCTTTCTTT
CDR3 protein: CASRRQGTEAFF

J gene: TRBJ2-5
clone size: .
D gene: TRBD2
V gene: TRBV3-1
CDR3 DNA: TGTGCCAGCAGCCAACCTCAGGGTTCGACTAGCGGGAGATTGGAGACCCAGTACTTC
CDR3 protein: CASSQPQGSTSGRLETQYF

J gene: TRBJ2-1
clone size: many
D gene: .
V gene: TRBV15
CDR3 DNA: TGTGCCACCAGCAGAGATTCTAAGGGGAGCTCCTACAATGAGCAGTTCTTC
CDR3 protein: CATSRDSKGSSYNEQFF

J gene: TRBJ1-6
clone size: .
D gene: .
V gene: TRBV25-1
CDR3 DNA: TGTGCCAGCAGTCATCTATACGATTCACCCCTCCACTTT
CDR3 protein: CASSHLYDSPLHF

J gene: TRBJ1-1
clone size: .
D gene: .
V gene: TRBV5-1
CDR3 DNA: TGCGCCAGCAGCCTAAGCCCCTCAGGGCTATCCCAGAACACTGAAGCTTTCTTT
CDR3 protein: CASSLSPSGLSQNTEAFF

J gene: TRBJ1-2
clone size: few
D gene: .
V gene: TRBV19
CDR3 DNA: TGTGCCAGTATAAAGGGCTGGGGCTATGGCTACACCTTC
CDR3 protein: CASIKGWGYGYTF